Given below is one TCR beta chain in context. The germline CDR1 and CDR2 sequences are SEHNR and FQNEAQ (reference sequence). The CDR3 has 18 residues. Trimming removed 5 bases from V and 2 bases from J, with 25 bases in between. After extraction with the RNeasy kit, about 0.45 to 1 ug of the RNA was reverse transcribed using random hexamers. From the immunoSEQ multiplex PCR reads, TCRdb called clonotypes with MiXCR, one entry per CDR3 protein. The table shows under 200,000 distinct CDR3 sequences, with 90% to 95% occurring only once. This specimen comes from a study of CD8 T cells in Susac syndrome. The V gene is TRBV7-9, the J gene TRBJ2-7; D unresolved. The sequenced sample consisted of CD4+ T cells from PBMCs. The receptor's source is a human donor with Susac syndrome. The CDR3 sequence is CASSDLPRTRRPTYEQYF. CDR3 nucleotide sequence: TGTGCCAGCAGCGACCTGCCACGCACGAGGAGACCTACCTACGAGCAGTACTTC.